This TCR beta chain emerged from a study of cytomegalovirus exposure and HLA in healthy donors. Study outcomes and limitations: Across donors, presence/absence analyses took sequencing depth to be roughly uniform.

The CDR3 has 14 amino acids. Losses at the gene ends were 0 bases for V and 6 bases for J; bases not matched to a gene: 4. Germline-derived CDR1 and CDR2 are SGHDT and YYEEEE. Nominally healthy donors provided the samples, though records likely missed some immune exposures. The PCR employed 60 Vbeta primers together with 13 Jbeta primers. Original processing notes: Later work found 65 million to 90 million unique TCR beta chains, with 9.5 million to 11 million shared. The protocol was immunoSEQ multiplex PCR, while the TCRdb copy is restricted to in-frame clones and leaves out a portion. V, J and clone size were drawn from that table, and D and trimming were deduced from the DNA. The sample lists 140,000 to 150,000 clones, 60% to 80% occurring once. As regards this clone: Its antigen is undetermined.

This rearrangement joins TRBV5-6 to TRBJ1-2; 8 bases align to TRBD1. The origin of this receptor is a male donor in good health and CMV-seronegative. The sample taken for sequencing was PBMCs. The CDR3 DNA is TGTGCCAGCAGCTTGGCAGGGGGCTCGCATGGCTACACCTTC. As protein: CASSLAGGSHGYTF.